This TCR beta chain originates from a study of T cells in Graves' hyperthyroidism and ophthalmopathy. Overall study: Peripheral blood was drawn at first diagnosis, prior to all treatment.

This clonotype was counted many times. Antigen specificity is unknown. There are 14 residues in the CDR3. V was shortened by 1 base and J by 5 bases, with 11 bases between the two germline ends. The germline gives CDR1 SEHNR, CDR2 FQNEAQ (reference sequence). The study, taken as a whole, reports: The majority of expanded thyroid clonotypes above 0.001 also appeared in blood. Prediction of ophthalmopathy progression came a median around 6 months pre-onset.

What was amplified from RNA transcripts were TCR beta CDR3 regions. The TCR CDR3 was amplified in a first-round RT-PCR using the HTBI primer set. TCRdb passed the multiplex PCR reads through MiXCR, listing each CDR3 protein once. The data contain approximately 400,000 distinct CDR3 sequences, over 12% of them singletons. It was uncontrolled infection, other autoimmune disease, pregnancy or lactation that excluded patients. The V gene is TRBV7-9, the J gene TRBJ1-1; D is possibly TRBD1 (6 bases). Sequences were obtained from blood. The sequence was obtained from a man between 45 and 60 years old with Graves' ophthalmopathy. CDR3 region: CASSLDGTPTEAFF. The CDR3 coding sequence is TGTGCCAGCAGCTTAGACGGGACACCGACTGAAGCTTTCTTT.